This T cell receptor beta chain was observed in a study of monozygotic twins with cystic fibrosis. Remarks on this clone: No antigen is known for it.

Germline CDR1 reads SGHRS; CDR2 reads YFSETQ. Trimming removed 2 bases from V and 2 bases from J; junction bases left unmatched: 11. The CDR3 is made up of 17 amino acids. Study-wide findings and caveats: Low clonality (median around 0.0096) suggested a mostly naive repertoire. Unrelated CF individuals shared fewer identical clonotypes than monozygotic CF twins. J usage was most co-twin-similar in 8 of 16 pairs, V in 13.

Libraries were prepared by immunoSEQ multiplex PCR; TCRdb keeps only in-frame clonotypes and omits some of them. The table includes about 35,000 clones, roughly 66% detected once. Sequencing used blood. This TCR derives from a girl aged 5 to 17 with cystic fibrosis. The chain carries TRBV5-1 and TRBJ1-2; TRBD1 matches at 8 bases. Here the CDR3 reads CASSFRGTGTGNYGYTF. CDR3 bases: TGCGCCAGCAGCTTCCGGGGTACCGGGACAGGAAACTATGGCTACACCTTC.